This T cell receptor beta chain came from a study of shared clonotypes between healthy human individuals. This CDR3 is 16 amino acids long. The germline V gene encodes CDR1 SGHRS and CDR2 YFSETQ. V lost 0 bases, J lost 4 bases, and 3 bases stayed unmatched. In the case of this clone: As yet, its antigen is unknown. The sample has other DNA sequences that encode this CDR3 too.

Deep level was the assay's run setting. Some clones are missing from TCRdb's copy, which holds only in-frame ones; the method was immunoSEQ multiplex PCR. The sample holds roughly 1,600,000 clones; 98% are singletons and the top ten take around 0.38%. The donors, healthy adults who were HIV-negative, had experienced no recent acute infections or vaccinations. From CD4+ cells came CD45RA+ naive and CD45RA-negative memory subsets. Notes on the study in general: Relative to memory subsets, naive subsets generally showed larger estimated richness.

The source material was naive CD4+ T cells sorted from blood. Subset in this sample: CD45RA+ positively selected. This TCR was recovered from a man aged 25 to 45 in good health. The genes are TRBV5-1 and TRBJ2-2; TRBD1 agrees at 10 bases. The DNA for the CDR3 is TGCGCCAGCAGCTTGGTTGGACAGGGGGGCACCGGGGAGCTGTTTTTT. This translates into CASSLVGQGGTGELFF.